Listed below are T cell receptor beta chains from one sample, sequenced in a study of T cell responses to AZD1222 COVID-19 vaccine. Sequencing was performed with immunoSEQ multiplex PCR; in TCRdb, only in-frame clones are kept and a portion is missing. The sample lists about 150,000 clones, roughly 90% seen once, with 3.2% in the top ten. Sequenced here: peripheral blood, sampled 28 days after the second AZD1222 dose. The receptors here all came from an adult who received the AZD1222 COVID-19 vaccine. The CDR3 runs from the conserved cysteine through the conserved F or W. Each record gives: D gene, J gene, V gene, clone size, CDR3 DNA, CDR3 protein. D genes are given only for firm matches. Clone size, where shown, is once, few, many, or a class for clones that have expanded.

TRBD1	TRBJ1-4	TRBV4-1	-	TGCGCCAGCAGCCAAGATCCGGGACAGGGGGACGAAAAACTGTTTTTT	CASSQDPGQGDEKLFF
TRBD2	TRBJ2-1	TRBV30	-	TGTGCCTGGAGTGCAGTGGGACTAGCGGGATTGTATGAGCAGTTCTTC	CAWSAVGLAGLYEQFF
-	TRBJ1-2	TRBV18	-	TGTGCCAGCTCACCGTCAGGGGTATCGAGTGGCTACACCTTC	CASSPSGVSSGYTF
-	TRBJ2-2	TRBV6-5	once	TGTGCCAGCAGTTACAGCGCGTGGACCGGGGAGCTGTTTTTT	CASSYSAWTGELFF
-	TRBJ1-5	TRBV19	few	TGTGCCAGTACGATCTTCACCACGAGCAATCAGCCCCAGCATTTT	CASTIFTTSNQPQHF
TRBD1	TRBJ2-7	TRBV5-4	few	TGTGCCAGCAGCCCGGACAGGGGAGGCTACGAGCAGTACTTC	CASSPDRGGYEQYF
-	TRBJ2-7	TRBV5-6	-	TGTGCCAGCAGCTTGGAGGGCCGCCTTTCCTACGAGCAGTACTTC	CASSLEGRLSYEQYF
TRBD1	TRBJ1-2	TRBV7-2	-	TGTGCCAGCAGCTTAGAGACAGGGTTAGACTATGGCTACACCTTC	CASSLETGLDYGYTF
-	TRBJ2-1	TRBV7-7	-	TGTGCCAGCAGCTTAGAGTGCGGGTGTCTGCGCGATGAGCAGTTCTTC	CASSLECGCLRDEQFF
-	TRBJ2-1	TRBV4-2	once	TGTGCCAGCAGCCAAGCGGGGGGCCGTTACAATGAGCAGTTCTTC	CASSQAGGRYNEQFF
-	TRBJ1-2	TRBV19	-	TGTGCCAGTAGTGTGAGTGCCTCTAACTATGGCTACACCTTC	CASSVSASNYGYTF
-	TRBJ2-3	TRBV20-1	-	TGCAGTGCTTCCCAGGGGGATACGCAGTATTTT	CSASQGDTQYF
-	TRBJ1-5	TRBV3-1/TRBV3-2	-	TGTGCCAGCAGCCAAGGGAGGCAAAGCAATCAGCCCCAGCATTTT	CASSQGRQSNQPQHF
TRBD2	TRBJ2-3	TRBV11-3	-	TGTGCCAGCAGCTTGCTAGCGGGAGGGTCAGATACGCAGTATTTT	CASSLLAGGSDTQYF
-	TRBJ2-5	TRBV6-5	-	TGTGCCAGCAGCCAACATGGTGGCGGACAAGAGACCCAGTACTTC	CASSQHGGGQETQYF
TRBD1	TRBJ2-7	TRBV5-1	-	TGCGCCAGTAAGGGACAGGGAATCTACGAGCAGTACTTC	CASKGQGIYEQYF
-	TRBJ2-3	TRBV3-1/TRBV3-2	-	TGTGCCAGCAGCCCAAAGAATCCCCTCGCCGGAGATACGCAGTATTTT	CASSPKNPLAGDTQYF
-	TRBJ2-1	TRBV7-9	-	TGTGCCAGCAGCTTAGTGGTATCGGGCAATGAGCAGTTCTTC	CASSLVVSGNEQFF
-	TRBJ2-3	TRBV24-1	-	TGTGCCACCAGTGATGGGGGAGTTGGGACAGATACGCAGTATTTT	CATSDGGVGTDTQYF
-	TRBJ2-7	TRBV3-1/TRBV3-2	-	TGTGCCAGCAGCCAAAGGCAGGCCTCCTACGAGCAGTACTTC	CASSQRQASYEQYF
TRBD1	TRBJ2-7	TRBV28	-	TGTGCCAGCCGTGGGACAGGGGGGGGCTACGAGCAGTACTTC	CASRGTGGGYEQYF
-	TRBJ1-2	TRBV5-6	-	TGTGCCAGCCGAGCTTTAAGGACCGGGGTTGACTATGGCTACACCTTC	CASRALRTGVDYGYTF
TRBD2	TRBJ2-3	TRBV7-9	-	TGTGCCAGCAGCTTTTTGGCGGGAGGGCTGGCAGATACGCAGTATTTT	CASSFLAGGLADTQYF
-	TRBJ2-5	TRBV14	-	TGTGCCAGCAGAAAAGGAATTGAGACCCAGTACTTC	CASRKGIETQYF
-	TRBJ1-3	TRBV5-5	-	TGTGCCAGCAGCCTACGAACCGGGGACGGACCCTTCCTTTCTGGAAACACCATATATTTT	CASSLRTGDGPFLSGNTIYF
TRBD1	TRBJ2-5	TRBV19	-	TGTGCCAGTAGTACGCGGACAGGGGAAACTGGAGAGACCCAGTACTTC	CASSTRTGETGETQYF
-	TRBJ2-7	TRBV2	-	TGTGCCAGCAGGGCTCCCGGACCTATCTACGAGCAGTACTTC	CASRAPGPIYEQYF
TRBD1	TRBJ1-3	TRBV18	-	TGTGCCAGCTCACCAGACAGGGATGGAAACACCATATATTTT	CASSPDRDGNTIYF
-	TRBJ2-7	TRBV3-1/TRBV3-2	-	TGTGCCAGCAGCCAAGGCCCTCCCTTGATGTACTTC	CASSQGPPLMYF
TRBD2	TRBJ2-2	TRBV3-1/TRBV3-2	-	TGTGCCAGCAGCCAAGAGGGGGGGACTACGTTGAACACCGGGGAGCTGTTTTTT	CASSQEGGTTLNTGELFF
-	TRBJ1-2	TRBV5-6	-	TGTGCCAGCAGCTGGGCGGAGATAAACAGCGATGGCTACACCTTC	CASSWAEINSDGYTF
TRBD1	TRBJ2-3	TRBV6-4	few	TGTGCCAGCAGTGACACAGGGGTGGGCACAGATACGCAGTATTTT	CASSDTGVGTDTQYF
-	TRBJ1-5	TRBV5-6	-	TGTGCCAGCAGCTTTGGCGGATATCAGCCCCAGCATTTT	CASSFGGYQPQHF
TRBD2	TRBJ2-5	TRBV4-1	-	TGCGCCAGCAGCCAAGATATGGCGGGAGGGGACCAAGAGACCCAGTACTTC	CASSQDMAGGDQETQYF
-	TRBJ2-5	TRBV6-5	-	TGTGCCAGCTCGGACGGCCATCTAGAGACCCAGTACTTC	CASSDGHLETQYF
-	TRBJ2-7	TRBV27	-	TGTGCCAGCAGTCCAAATCCCGGACCCGGCTACGAGCAGTACTTC	CASSPNPGPGYEQYF
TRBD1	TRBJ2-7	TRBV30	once	TGTGCCTGGACGACAGGGGGTTACGAGCAGTACTTC	CAWTTGGYEQYF
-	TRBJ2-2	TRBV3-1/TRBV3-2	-	TGTGCCAGCAGCCAAGATCTATCGACCGGGGAGCTGTTTTTT	CASSQDLSTGELFF
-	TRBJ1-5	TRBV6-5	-	TGTGCCAGCAGATCAGGACAGCATAGCAATCAGCCCCAGCATTTT	CASRSGQHSNQPQHF
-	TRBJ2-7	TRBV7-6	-	TGTGCCAGCAGCTTAATGGCGGTATCCTACGAGCAGTACTTC	CASSLMAVSYEQYF
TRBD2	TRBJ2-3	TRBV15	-	TGTGCCACCAGCGGGAATAGCGGGAAGAGCACAGATACGCAGTATTTT	CATSGNSGKSTDTQYF
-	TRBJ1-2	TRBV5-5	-	TGTGCCAGCAGCTTGGACACCTATGGCTACACCTTC	CASSLDTYGYTF
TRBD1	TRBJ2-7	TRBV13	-	TGTGCCAGCAGCCTGGGACAGGGGCCCTACGAGCAGTACTTC	CASSLGQGPYEQYF
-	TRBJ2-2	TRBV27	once	TGTGCCAGCAGTTTCGGTCTCGGGGAGCTGTTTTTT	CASSFGLGELFF
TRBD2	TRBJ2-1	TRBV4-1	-	TGCGCCAGCAGCCAAACTAGCGGGGGGTACAATGAGCAGTTCTTC	CASSQTSGGYNEQFF
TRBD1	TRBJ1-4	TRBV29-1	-	TGCAGCGTGGCCTTTAGGGGGCAGAATGAAAAACTGTTTTTT	CSVAFRGQNEKLFF
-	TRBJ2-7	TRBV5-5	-	TGTGCCAGCAGCCCGCTCTCAGGGGCCTACGAGCAGTACTTC	CASSPLSGAYEQYF
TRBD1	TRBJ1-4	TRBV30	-	TGTGCCTGGACCAACAGGGGGCTGTGGGAAAAACTGTTTTTT	CAWTNRGLWEKLFF